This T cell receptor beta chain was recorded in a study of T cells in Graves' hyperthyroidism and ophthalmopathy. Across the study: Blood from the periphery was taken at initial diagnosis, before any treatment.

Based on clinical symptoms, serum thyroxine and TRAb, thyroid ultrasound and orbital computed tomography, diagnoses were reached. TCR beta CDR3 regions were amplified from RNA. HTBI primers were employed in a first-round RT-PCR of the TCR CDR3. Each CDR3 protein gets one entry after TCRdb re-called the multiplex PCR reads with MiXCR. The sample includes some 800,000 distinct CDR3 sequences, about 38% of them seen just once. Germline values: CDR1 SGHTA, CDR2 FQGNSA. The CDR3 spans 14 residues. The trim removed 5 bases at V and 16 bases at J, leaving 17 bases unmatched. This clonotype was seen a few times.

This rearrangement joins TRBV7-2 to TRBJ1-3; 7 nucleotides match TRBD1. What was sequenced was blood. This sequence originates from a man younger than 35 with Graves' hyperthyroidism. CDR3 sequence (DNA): TGTGCCAGCAGCCAGGCTCGACAGGGAGGTCCCGGGTATTTT. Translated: CASSQARQGGPGYF.